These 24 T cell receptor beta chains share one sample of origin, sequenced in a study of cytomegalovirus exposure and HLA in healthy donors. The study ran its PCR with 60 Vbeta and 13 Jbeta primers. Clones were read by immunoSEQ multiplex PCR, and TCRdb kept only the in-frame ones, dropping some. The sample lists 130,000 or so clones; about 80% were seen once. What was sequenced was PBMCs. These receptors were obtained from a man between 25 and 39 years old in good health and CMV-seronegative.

This CDR3 is CASSLAGGGAIDTQYF. The CDR3 nucleotides read TGTGCCAGCAGCTTAGCGGGTGGGGGGGCCATAGATACGCAGTATTTT. The chain combines TRBV7-2 with TRBJ2-3; D perhaps matches TRBD2 (7 bases). With 0 bases removed from V and 5 bases from J, the gap between germline ends came to 15 bases. Germline loops: CDR1 SGHTA, CDR2 FQGNSA. The CDR3 loop spans 16 amino acids.

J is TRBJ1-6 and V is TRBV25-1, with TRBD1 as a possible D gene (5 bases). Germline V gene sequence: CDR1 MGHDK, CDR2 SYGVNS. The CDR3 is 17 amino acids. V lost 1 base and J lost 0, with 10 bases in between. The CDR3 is CASSESAGPSYNSPLHF. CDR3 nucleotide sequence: TGTGCCAGCAGTGAATCTGCAGGGCCCTCCTATAATTCACCCCTCCACTTT.

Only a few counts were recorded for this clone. DNA of the CDR3: TGTGCCAGCAGTGTTTACAGGAACACTGAAGCTTTCTTT. It encodes CASSVYRNTEAFF. The chain recombines TRBV27 with TRBJ1-1; D gene unclear. Germline lookup yields CDR1 MNHEY and CDR2 SMNVEV (reference sequence). V was clipped by 5 bases and J by 1 base, with 8 bases between them. This CDR3 is 13 amino acids long.

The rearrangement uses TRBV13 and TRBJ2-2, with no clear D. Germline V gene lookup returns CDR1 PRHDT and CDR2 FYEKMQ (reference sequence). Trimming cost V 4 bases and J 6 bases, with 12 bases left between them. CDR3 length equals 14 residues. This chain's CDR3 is CASSSRSGAGELFF. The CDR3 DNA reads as TGTGCCAGCAGCTCTCGATCAGGTGCCGGGGAGCTGTTTTTT.

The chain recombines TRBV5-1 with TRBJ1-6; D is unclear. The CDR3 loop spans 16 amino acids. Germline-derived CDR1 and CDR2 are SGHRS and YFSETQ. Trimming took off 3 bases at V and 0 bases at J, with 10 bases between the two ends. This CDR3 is CASSSLESSYNSPLHF. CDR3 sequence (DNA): TGCGCCAGCAGCTCCCTGGAGAGCTCCTATAATTCACCCCTCCACTTT.

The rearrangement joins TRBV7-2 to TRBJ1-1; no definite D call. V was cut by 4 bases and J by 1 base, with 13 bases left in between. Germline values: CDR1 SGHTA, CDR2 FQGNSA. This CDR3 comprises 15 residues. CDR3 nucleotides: TGTGCCAGCAGCTCGAGAGCTGGGCAGAACACTGAAGCTTTCTTT. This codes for CASSSRAGQNTEAFF.

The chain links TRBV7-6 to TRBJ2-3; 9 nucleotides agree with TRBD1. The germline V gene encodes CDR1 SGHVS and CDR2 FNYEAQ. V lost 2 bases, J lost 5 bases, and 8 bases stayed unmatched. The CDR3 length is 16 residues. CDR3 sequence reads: CASSLRTGVDGDTQYF. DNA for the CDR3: TGTGCCAGCAGCTTACGGACAGGGGTTGACGGAGATACGCAGTATTTT.

The CDR3 DNA reads as TGTGCCTGGAGGAGCAGGGTTGATCAGCCCCAGCATTTT. This translates into CAWRSRVDQPQHF. This chain uses TRBV30 with TRBJ1-5, with D possibly TRBD1 on 5 matching bases. This CDR3 is built from 13 residues. Trimming took off 3 bases at V and 5 bases at J, with 11 bases between the two ends. Per germline, CDR1 GTSNPN and CDR2 SVGIG (reference sequence).

The CDR3 loop reads CSAGDRGRGYTF. The CDR3 DNA reads TGCAGCGCAGGGGACAGGGGACGTGGCTACACCTTC. The V call is TRBV29-1, the J call TRBJ1-2; 10 nucleotides match TRBD1. V lost 7 bases to trimming and J lost 7 bases; unmatched junction nucleotides: 6. This CDR3 spans 12 amino acids. The germline gives CDR1 SQVTM, CDR2 ANQGSEA.

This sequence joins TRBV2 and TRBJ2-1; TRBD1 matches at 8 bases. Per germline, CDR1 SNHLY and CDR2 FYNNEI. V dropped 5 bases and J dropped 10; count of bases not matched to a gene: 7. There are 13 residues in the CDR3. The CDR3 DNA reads TGTGCCAGCAGTCCCGGGACAGGTTCGGAGCAGTTCTTC. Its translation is CASSPGTGSEQFF.

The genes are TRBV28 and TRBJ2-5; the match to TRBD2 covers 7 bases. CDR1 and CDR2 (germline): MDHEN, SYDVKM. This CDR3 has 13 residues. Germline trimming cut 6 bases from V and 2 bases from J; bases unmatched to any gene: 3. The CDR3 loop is CASSLADQETQYF. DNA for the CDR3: TGTGCCAGCAGCCTAGCGGATCAAGAGACCCAGTACTTC.

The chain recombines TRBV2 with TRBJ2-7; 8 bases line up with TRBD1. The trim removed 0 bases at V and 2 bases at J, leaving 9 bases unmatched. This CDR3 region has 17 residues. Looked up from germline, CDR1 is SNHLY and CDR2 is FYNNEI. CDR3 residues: CASSEALPTGVAYEQYF. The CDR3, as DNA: TGTGCCAGCAGTGAAGCGCTTCCGACAGGGGTGGCCTACGAGCAGTACTTC. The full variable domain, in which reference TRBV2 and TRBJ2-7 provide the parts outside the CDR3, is EPEVTQTPSHQVTQMGQEVILRCVPISNHLYFYWYRQILGQKVEFLVSFYNNEISEKSEIFDDQFSVERPDGSNFTLKIRSTKLEDSAMYFCASSEALPTGVAYEQYFGPGTRLTVT.

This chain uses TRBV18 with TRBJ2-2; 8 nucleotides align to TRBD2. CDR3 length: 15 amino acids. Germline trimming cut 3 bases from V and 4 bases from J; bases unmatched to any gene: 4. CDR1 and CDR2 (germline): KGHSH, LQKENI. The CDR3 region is CASSPAGGRTGELFF. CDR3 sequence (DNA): TGTGCCAGCTCACCTGCGGGAGGTCGCACCGGGGAGCTGTTTTTT.

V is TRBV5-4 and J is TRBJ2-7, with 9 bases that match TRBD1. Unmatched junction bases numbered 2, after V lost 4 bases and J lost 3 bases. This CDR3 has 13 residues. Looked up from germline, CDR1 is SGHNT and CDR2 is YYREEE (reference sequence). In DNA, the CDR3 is TGTGCCAGCAGCACGGGACAGGGCTACGAGCAGTACTTC. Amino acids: CASSTGQGYEQYF.

CDR3 in amino acids: CASIPQWGGGELFF. CDR3 nucleotides: TGTGCCAGCATCCCTCAGTGGGGCGGCGGGGAGCTGTTTTTT. V gene TRBV6-6 combines with J gene TRBJ2-2, with D possibly matching TRBD1 (5 bases). V gave up 7 bases and J gave up 7 bases, with 16 bases separating them. Germline CDR1 is MNHNY and CDR2 is SVGAGI (reference sequence). This CDR3 has 14 amino acids.

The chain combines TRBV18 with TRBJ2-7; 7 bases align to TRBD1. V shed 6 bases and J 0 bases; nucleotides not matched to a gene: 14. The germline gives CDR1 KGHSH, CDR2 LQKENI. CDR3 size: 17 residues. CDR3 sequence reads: CASSYIRTGPSSYEQYF. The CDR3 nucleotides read TGTGCCAGCTCTTATATTCGGACAGGCCCTTCCTCCTACGAGCAGTACTTC.

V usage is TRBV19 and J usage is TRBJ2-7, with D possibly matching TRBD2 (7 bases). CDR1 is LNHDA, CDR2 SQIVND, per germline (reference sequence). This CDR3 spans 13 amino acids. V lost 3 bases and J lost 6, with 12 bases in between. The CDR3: CASSIGGTLEQYF. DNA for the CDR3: TGTGCCAGTAGTATCGGGGGGACACTCGAGCAGTACTTC.

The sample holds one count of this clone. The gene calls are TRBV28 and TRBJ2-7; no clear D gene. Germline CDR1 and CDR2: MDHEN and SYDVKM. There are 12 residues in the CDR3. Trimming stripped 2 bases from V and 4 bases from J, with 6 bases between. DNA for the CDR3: TGTGCCAGCAGTTTACGAGAGTACGAGCAGTACTTC. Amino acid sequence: CASSLREYEQYF.

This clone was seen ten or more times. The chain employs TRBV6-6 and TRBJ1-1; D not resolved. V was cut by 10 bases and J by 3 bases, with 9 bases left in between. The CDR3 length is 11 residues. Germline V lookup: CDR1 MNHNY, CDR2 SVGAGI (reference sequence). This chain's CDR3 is CATYSDTEAFF. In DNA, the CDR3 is TGTGCCACATACTCTGACACTGAAGCTTTCTTT.

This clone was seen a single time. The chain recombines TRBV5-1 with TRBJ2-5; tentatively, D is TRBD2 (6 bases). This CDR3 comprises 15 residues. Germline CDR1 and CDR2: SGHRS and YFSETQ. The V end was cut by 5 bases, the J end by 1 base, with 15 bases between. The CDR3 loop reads CASRLTGGLQETQYF. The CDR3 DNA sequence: TGCGCCAGCAGGCTGACCGGGGGACTCCAAGAGACCCAGTACTTC.

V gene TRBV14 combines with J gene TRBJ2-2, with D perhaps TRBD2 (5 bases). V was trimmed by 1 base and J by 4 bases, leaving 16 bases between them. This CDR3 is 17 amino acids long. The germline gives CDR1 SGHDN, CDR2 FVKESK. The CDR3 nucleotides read TGTGCCAGCAGCCAAGTGAAGGGTTCGGGGAGCACCGGGGAGCTGTTTTTT. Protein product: CASSQVKGSGSTGELFF.

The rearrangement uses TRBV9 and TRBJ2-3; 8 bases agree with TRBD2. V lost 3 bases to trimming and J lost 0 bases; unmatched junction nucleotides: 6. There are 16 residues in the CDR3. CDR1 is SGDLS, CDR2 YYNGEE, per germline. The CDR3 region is CASSGLSGKSTDTQYF. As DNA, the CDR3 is TGTGCCAGCAGCGGACTTAGCGGGAAAAGCACAGATACGCAGTATTTT. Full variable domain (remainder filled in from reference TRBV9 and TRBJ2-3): DSGVTQTPKHLITATGQRVTLRCSPRSGDLSVYWYQQSLDQGLQFLIQYYNGEERAKGNILERFSAQQFPDLHSELNLSSLELGDSALYFCASSGLSGKSTDTQYFGPGTRLTVL.

The CDR3 spells CASTPGNPSYEQYF. CDR3 bases: TGTGCCAGTACCCCAGGGAACCCCTCCTACGAGCAGTACTTC. The chain combines TRBV19 with TRBJ2-7; tentatively, D is TRBD1 (5 bases). CDR3 length: 14 residues. V lost 7 bases, J lost 0 bases, and 13 bases lay in between. Germline-derived CDR1 and CDR2 are LNHDA and SQIVND (reference sequence).

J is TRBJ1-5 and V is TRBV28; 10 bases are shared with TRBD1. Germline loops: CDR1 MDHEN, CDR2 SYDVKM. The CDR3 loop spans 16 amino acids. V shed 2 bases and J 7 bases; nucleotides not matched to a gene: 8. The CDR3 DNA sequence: TGTGCCAGCAGTTTAGGGGACAGGGGAGGAAGACAGCCCCAGCATTTT. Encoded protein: CASSLGDRGGRQPQHF.